This TCR beta chain comes out of a study of T cell repertoires in cytomegalovirus infection. On the study more broadly: CMV epitopes, recently identified HLA-C-restricted and well-studied HLA-B-restricted, were used. Matching HLA type and CMV infection were both indicated by public TCR beta signatures. Study outcomes and limitations: CMV-specific TCR beta clonotypes restricted by HLA-C were the ones dominating the ex vivo response. Individuals carrying CMV plus the relevant HLA were identified by cumulative frequency of public TCR beta families.

One entry per CDR3 protein, called by TCRdb with MiXCR from the reads. The data show around 500,000 distinct CDR3 sequences, with about 39% seen just once and 35% to 50% held by the top ten. The J segment lost 5 bases and the V segment lost 5 bases, leaving 10 bases of the junction unmatched. CDR1 is SGHVS, CDR2 FQNEAQ, per germline. The CDR3 loop spans 16 amino acids. This clonotype appeared a few times. Its antigen remains unknown. The chain is built from TRBV7-8 and TRBJ2-2, with 8 positions matching TRBD2. Sequences were derived from cultured PBMCs, sampled from culture after CMV antigen stimulation. The origin of this receptor is a human donor in good health (CMV status not recorded). Some clones in this sample may be carry-over from other donors' samples. This CDR3 reads CASSQNGGGRTGELFF. The CDR3 coding sequence is TGTGCCAGCAGCCAGAACGGGGGGGGCCGGACCGGGGAGCTGTTTTTT.